This TCR beta chain was obtained from a study of cytomegalovirus exposure and HLA in healthy donors. Overall study findings and caveats: Associated with HLA alleles at 0.05 false discovery rate in a later analysis were some 16,000 TCR beta sequences. Cytomegalovirus association was assigned to more than 150 TCR beta chains.

The CDR3 extends over 12 amino acids. Losses at the gene ends were 1 base for V and 12 bases for J; bases not matched to a gene: 6. Germline CDR1 reads SGHTS; CDR2 reads YDEGEE. Primers: 60 Vbeta forward and 13 Jbeta reverse. Original methodology: Unique TCR beta chains numbered about 80 million in a later analysis, with around 10 million shared. Using immunoSEQ multiplex PCR, the repertoire was profiled, and TCRdb retains in-frame clones only, with some absent. Clone size and V and J calls were adopted from that table, with D and trimming inferred from the DNA. This repertoire includes about 150,000 clones. On this clone itself: The antigen remains undetermined.

V usage is TRBV5-8 and J usage is TRBJ2-7; 8 positions match TRBD1. Sequences were obtained from PBMCs. The sequence came from a woman aged 45-65 years in good health and CMV-seronegative. The CDR3 loop is CASSLWQGASYF. Here the CDR3 DNA reads TGTGCCAGCAGCTTGTGGCAGGGGGCGTCGTACTTC.